The entry below describes one T cell receptor beta chain. The data were taken from a study of blood T cells in healthy people across ages. With a J-beta primer mix and a sample-barcoded 5' primer, a second PCR ran about 7 to 11 cycles. MiXCR was run by TCRdb on the 5' RACE reads, yielding one entry per CDR3 protein. The sample holds approximately 850,000 distinct CDR3 sequences; 58% are singletons and the top ten take around 20%. Germline V gives CDR1 DFQATT, CDR2 SNEGSKA (reference sequence). This CDR3 is 14 amino acids long. The V segment lost 6 bases and the J segment 1 base; nucleotides outside the gene matches: 6.

The sequenced material came from blood. This receptor was obtained from a man aged 25 to 40 in good health. This rearrangement joins TRBV20-1 to TRBJ1-5, with 7 bases identical to TRBD1. The DNA for the CDR3 is TGCAGTGCCGTGACAGGGCCCAGCAATCAGCCCCAGCATTTT. It translates to CSAVTGPSNQPQHF.